The subject of this entry is one T cell receptor beta chain. The data are from a study of blood T cell repertoires in COVID-19. This CDR3 contains 15 residues. The V and J ends lost 3 bases and 5 bases, in that order; junction bases with no gene match: 7. Per the germline V gene, CDR1 is SGDLS and CDR2 is YYNGEE. Here immunoSEQ multiplex PCR was the method, and the copy in TCRdb shows in-frame clones only, minus some. Of roughly 400,000 clones detected, roughly 84% appear once; the ten largest clones hold 1.2% to 1.5%. The V gene is TRBV9, the J gene TRBJ2-2, with TRBD1 matching 7 bases. This receptor was obtained from a young woman who had been exposed to COVID-19. The specimen sequenced was PBMCs or T cells enriched from blood (not recorded which). Here the CDR3 reads CASSASGQLTGELFF. The CDR3 coding sequence is TGTGCCAGCAGCGCCTCGGGACAGCTGACCGGGGAGCTGTTTTTT.